The following is a T cell receptor beta chain sequence with its context. This record comes from a study of cytomegalovirus exposure and HLA in healthy donors. PCR involved 60 Vbeta and 13 Jbeta primers. TCRdb's table, derived via immunoSEQ multiplex PCR, lists solely in-frame clones and lacks some. The sample has nearly 95,000 clones; about 63% are singletons. This sequence originates from a woman under 40 in good health and CMV-seronegative. The sequenced sample consisted of PBMCs.

The CDR3 sequence is CASGAGTNTDTQYF. CDR3 sequence (DNA): TGTGCCAGCGGGGCGGGGACTAACACAGATACGCAGTATTTT. The chain employs TRBV2 and TRBJ2-3; 7 nucleotides line up with TRBD2. This CDR3 region has 14 residues. V lost 8 bases to trimming and J lost 2 bases; unmatched junction nucleotides: 7. Germline V gene sequence: CDR1 SNHLY, CDR2 FYNNEI.